This TCR beta chain was recorded in a study of T cell responses to AZD1222 COVID-19 vaccine. Study context: Second doses that came at about 4 or about 12 weeks were put together. Findings and limits, study-wide: Clonal diversity may have been underestimated, and the donors were mostly white British, with more females than males. The number of AZD1222 recipients seropositive at baseline was only five or six. The breadth and depth of Spike-specific TCRs increased once two AZD1222 doses had been given.

For this clone: Its specificity is not known.

This CDR3 spans 16 amino acids. Germline V gives CDR1 SGHDT, CDR2 YYEEEE. Trimming cost V 4 bases and J 3 bases, with 17 bases left between them. TCRdb's copy holds only in-frame clones and misses some; the assay was immunoSEQ multiplex PCR. The table has over 100,000 clones, 88% seen once. Specimen: peripheral blood, collected on day 0 of AZD1222 vaccination. V gene TRBV5-6 combines with J gene TRBJ1-3; no firm D call. The clonotype originates from an adult in good health. DNA for the CDR3: TGTGCCAGCAGCCTCGGGAGCCGGCTAAGTGGAAACACCATATATTTT. Translated: CASSLGSRLSGNTIYF. Filled out from reference TRBV5-6 and TRBJ1-3, the complete variable domain reads DAGVTQSPTHLIKTRGQQVTLRCSPKSGHDTVSWYQQALGQGPQFIFQYYEEEERQRGNFPDRFSGHQFPNYSSELNVNALLLGDSALYLCASSLGSRLSGNTIYFGEGSWLTVV.